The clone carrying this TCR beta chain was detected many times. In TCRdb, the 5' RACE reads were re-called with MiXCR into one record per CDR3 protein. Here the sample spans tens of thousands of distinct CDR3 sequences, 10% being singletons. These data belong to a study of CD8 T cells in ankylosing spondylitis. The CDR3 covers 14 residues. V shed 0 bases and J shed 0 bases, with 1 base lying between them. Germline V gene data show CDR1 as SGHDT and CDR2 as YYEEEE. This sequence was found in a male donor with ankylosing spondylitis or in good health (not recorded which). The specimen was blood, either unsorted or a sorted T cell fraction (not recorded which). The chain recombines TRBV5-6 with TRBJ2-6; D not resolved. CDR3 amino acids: CASSLGSGANVLTF. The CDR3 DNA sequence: TGTGCCAGCAGCTTGGGCTCTGGGGCCAACGTCCTGACTTTC.